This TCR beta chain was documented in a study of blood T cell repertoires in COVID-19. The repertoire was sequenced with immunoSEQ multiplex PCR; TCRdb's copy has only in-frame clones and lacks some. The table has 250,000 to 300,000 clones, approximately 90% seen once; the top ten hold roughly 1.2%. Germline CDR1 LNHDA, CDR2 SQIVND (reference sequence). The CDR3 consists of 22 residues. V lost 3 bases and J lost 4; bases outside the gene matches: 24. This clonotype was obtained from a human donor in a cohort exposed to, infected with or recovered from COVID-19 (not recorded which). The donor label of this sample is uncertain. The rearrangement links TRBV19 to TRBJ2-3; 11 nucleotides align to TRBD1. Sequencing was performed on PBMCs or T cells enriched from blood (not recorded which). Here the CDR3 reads CASSIELLGSCSPGQGADTQYF. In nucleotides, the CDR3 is TGTGCCAGTAGTATTGAACTGTTAGGATCTTGTTCTCCGGGACAGGGGGCAGATACGCAGTATTTT. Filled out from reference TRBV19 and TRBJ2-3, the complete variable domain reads DGGITQSPKYLFRKEGQNVTLSCEQNLNHDAMYWYRQDPGQGLRLIYYSQIVNDFQKGDIAEGYSVSREKKESFPLTVTSAQKNPTAFYLCASSIELLGSCSPGQGADTQYFGPGTRLTVL.